Below, 27 T cell receptor beta chains from the same sample are listed, as sequenced in a study of shared clonotypes between healthy human individuals. Profiling relied on immunoSEQ multiplex PCR, and the TCRdb table lists in-frame clones only, not all of them. The sample includes over a million clones, around 95% of them seen just once. Sequenced input: naive CD4+ T cells sorted from blood. Subset specified: CD45RA+ positively selected. These receptors were obtained from a man younger than 45 in good health.

This sequence joins TRBV19 and TRBJ1-1; the D is unclear. Germline assignment: CDR1 LNHDA and CDR2 SQIVND (reference sequence). The CDR3 is 14 amino acids. V lost 5 bases and J lost 1, with 11 bases in between. The CDR3 nucleotides read TGTGCCAGTAGTCTTCAGTCTACGAACACTGAAGCTTTCTTT. Protein product: CASSLQSTNTEAFF.

The chain carries TRBV4-3 and TRBJ1-2, with D tentatively TRBD1 (6 bases). Trimming removed 4 bases at V and 2 bases at J, with 14 bases between. Per the germline V gene, CDR1 is LGHNA and CDR2 is YSLEER. This CDR3 has 15 amino acids. CDR3 in DNA: TGCGCCAGCAGCCGTTTGAACAGGGAAAACTATGGCTACACCTTC. This codes for CASSRLNRENYGYTF.

The V call is TRBV7-2, the J call TRBJ2-2; no clear D gene. V was trimmed by 5 bases and J by 0 bases, leaving 10 bases between them. Germline V gene sequence: CDR1 SGHTA, CDR2 FQGNSA. CDR3 length: 15 residues. The CDR3 region is CASSDRTANTGELFF. CDR3 DNA sequence: TGTGCCAGCAGCGATCGAACGGCGAACACCGGGGAGCTGTTTTTT.

This clone was detected once. V is TRBV7-4 and J is TRBJ2-7; the match to TRBD2 covers 10 bases. The CDR3 runs to 15 residues. Looked up from germline, CDR1 is SGHVT and CDR2 is SQSDAQ. The trim removed 6 bases at V and 9 bases at J, leaving 14 bases unmatched. CDR3 in amino acids: CASRPQPGLATAQYF. The CDR3, as DNA: TGTGCCAGCAGACCCCAACCGGGACTAGCGACGGCGCAGTACTTC.

The V and J genes are TRBV2 and TRBJ1-1; D is unresolved. The CDR3 sequence is 12 residues long. CDR1 is SNHLY, CDR2 FYNNEI, per germline. Trimming shortened V by 0 bases and J by 7 bases, and 6 bases separated the two germline ends. CDR3 DNA: TGTGCCAGCAGTGAAGCGCTGTTTGAAGCTTTCTTT. Translation: CASSEALFEAFF.

This sequence joins TRBV7-9 and TRBJ2-7, with 10 bases identical to TRBD2. The CDR3 covers 18 residues. V dropped 4 bases and J dropped 4; count of bases not matched to a gene: 16. CDR1 and CDR2 (germline): SEHNR, FQNEAQ (reference sequence). CDR3 residues: CASSSDREGLAGAYEQYF. The CDR3 nucleotides read TGTGCCAGCAGCTCGGACAGGGAAGGGCTAGCGGGAGCTTACGAGCAGTACTTC.

This chain connects TRBV20-1 to TRBJ2-5; D is ambiguous. Germline loops: CDR1 DFQATT, CDR2 SNEGSKA (reference sequence). This CDR3 has 9 amino acids. CDR3 in amino acids: CAAGVTQYF. CDR3 DNA: TGCGCTGCAGGTGTGACCCAGTACTTC.

This clone appeared a single time. This sequence joins TRBV7-2 and TRBJ2-1; no reliable D call. The CDR3 extends over 16 amino acids. Trimming took 5 bases from V and 7 from J, leaving 21 bases between them. The germline V gene has CDR1 SGHTA and CDR2 FQGNSA. The CDR3: CASSPSRPGSGNEQFF. CDR3 DNA: TGTGCCAGCAGCCCAAGCCGTCCAGGATCTGGGAATGAGCAGTTCTTC.

The V call is TRBV10-3, the J call TRBJ2-3; 12 bases match TRBD1. The junction had 5 bases not matched to a gene; V was cut back by 10 bases and J by 6 bases. Germline CDR1 reads ENHRY; CDR2 reads SYGVKD. The CDR3 is 13 amino acids. For the CDR3, the DNA is TGTGCCACCGGGACAGGGGGCTTCGATACGCAGTATTTT. Translating gives CATGTGGFDTQYF.

The chain recombines TRBV5-1 with TRBJ2-7; 10 bases line up with TRBD2. Losses at the gene ends were 0 bases for V and 7 bases for J; bases not matched to a gene: 13. The germline CDR1 and CDR2 sequences are SGHRS and YFSETQ. The CDR3 has 17 amino acids. The CDR3 coding sequence is TGCGCCAGCAGCTTGGAGCCTAGCGGGAGCAGTCTGGGTGAGCAGTACTTC. Encoded protein: CASSLEPSGSSLGEQYF.

In its sample, this clone was seen once. The chain joins TRBV5-1 to TRBJ2-3; possibly TRBD1 for D (5 bases). The CDR3 has 15 amino acids. Germline lookup yields CDR1 SGHRS and CDR2 YFSETQ. Trimming took 0 bases from V and 4 from J, leaving 12 bases between them. In DNA form, the CDR3 reads TGCGCCAGCAGCTTGGCGGTTCCAGGGCCAGATACGCAGTATTTT. Translating gives CASSLAVPGPDTQYF.

The CDR3 coding sequence is TGCGCCAGCAGCCAAGATTGGGTAGCGGGATTCACAGATACGCAGTATTTT. Residues: CASSQDWVAGFTDTQYF. The chain combines TRBV4-1 with TRBJ2-3, with 8 bases fitting TRBD2. Germline assignment: CDR1 MGHRA and CDR2 YSYEKL. The J segment lost 2 bases and the V segment lost 0 bases, leaving 7 bases of the junction unmatched. The CDR3 runs to 17 residues.

Only one count was recorded for this clone. This rearrangement joins TRBV6-6 to TRBJ2-1; TRBD1 is a possible D gene (5 bases). The V end was cut by 2 bases, the J end by 0 bases, with 8 bases between. The CDR3 is 15 amino acids. CDR1 MNHNY and CDR2 SVGAGI come from the germline V gene (reference sequence). CDR3 amino acids: CASSYQGYSYNEQFF. The CDR3 DNA sequence: TGTGCCAGCAGTTACCAGGGTTACTCCTACAATGAGCAGTTCTTC.

The chain combines TRBV9 with TRBJ2-2; D is undetermined. The V gene's germline CDR1 is SGDLS and CDR2 YYNGEE. V gave up 0 bases and J gave up 3 bases, with 6 bases separating them. The CDR3 extends over 14 amino acids. DNA of the CDR3: TGTGCCAGCAGCGTAGTGGATGACACCGGGGAGCTGTTTTTT. Protein product: CASSVVDDTGELFF.

The chain recombines TRBV29-1 with TRBJ2-7, with TRBD1 matching over 9 bases. V was clipped by 4 bases and J by 9 bases; unmatched bases: 4. The CDR3 extends over 11 amino acids. CDR1 and CDR2 (germline): SQVTM, ANQGSEA. The chain's CDR3 is CSVGQGGRQYF. In DNA, the CDR3 is TGCAGCGTTGGACAGGGGGGGAGGCAGTACTTC.

The chain employs TRBV10-3 and TRBJ2-1; 12 bases line up with TRBD2. The trim removed 7 bases at V and 9 bases at J, leaving 13 bases unmatched. Germline lookup yields CDR1 ENHRY and CDR2 SYGVKD. The CDR3 spans 16 residues. The chain's CDR3 is CAITPSGRARGSEQFF. The CDR3 DNA follows: TGTGCCATCACTCCTAGCGGGAGGGCTCGGGGAAGTGAGCAGTTCTTC.

This rearrangement joins TRBV6-5 to TRBJ1-1; the D is unclear. Germline V lookup: CDR1 MNHEY, CDR2 SVGAGI. This CDR3 is 16 amino acids long. The ends were cut back, 2 bases at V and 5 bases at J, with 18 bases in the middle. CDR3 residues: CASSYEFDLGATEAFF. The CDR3, as DNA: TGTGCCAGCAGTTACGAATTTGACCTGGGAGCTACTGAAGCTTTCTTT.

The rearrangement joins TRBV5-1 to TRBJ2-3; 10 bases agree with TRBD1. CDR1 is SGHRS and CDR2 is YFSETQ in the germline V gene. This CDR3 spans 21 amino acids. The J segment lost 6 bases and the V segment lost 4 bases, leaving 26 bases of the junction unmatched. CDR3 sequence (DNA): TGCGCCAGCAGCCCCGTTGGGACAGGGGACAACGCGGCACAGATACGGGATACGCAGTATTTT. The encoded protein is CASSPVGTGDNAAQIRDTQYF.

The chain couples TRBV7-9 to TRBJ2-7, with TRBD2 as a possible D gene (5 bases). Germline CDR1 reads SEHNR; CDR2 reads FQNEAQ (reference sequence). Trimming left V 10 bases short and J 2 bases short, with 15 bases between. The CDR3 contains 13 residues. CDR3 sequence: CATQRGHPYEQYF. The CDR3 DNA reads TGTGCCACTCAACGGGGTCATCCCTACGAGCAGTACTTC.

This rearrangement joins TRBV5-5 to TRBJ1-4, with D maybe TRBD1 (6 bases). The germline CDR1 and CDR2 sequences are SGHKS and YYEKEE (reference sequence). Trimming removed 0 bases from V and 0 bases from J, with 9 bases in between. The CDR3 loop spans 16 amino acids. The CDR3 reads CASSLAGASTNEKLFF. The DNA of the CDR3 is TGTGCCAGCAGCTTGGCGGGGGCCTCAACTAATGAAAAACTGTTTTTT. The variable domain in full, with the rest retrieved from reference TRBV5-5 and TRBJ1-4, is DAGVTQSPTHLIKTRGQQVTLRCSPISGHKSVSWYQQVLGQGPQFIFQYYEKEERGRGNFPDRFSARQFPNYSSELNVNALLLGDSALYLCASSLAGASTNEKLFFGSGTQLSVL.

This clone has just one count. The chain joins TRBV28 to TRBJ2-7; D gene uncertain. The ends were cut back, 4 bases at V and 11 bases at J, with 21 bases in the middle. Germline lookup yields CDR1 MDHEN and CDR2 SYDVKM. This CDR3 is 14 amino acids long. DNA of the CDR3: TGTGCCAGCAGTTCTCTCCTTGCCCTAGTCCTAGAGTACTTC. Translated: CASSSLLALVLEYF.

The gene calls are TRBV9 and TRBJ2-1, with 10 bases lining up with TRBD2. The CDR3 extends over 16 amino acids. The trim removed 4 bases at V and 8 bases at J, leaving 12 bases unmatched. Germline values: CDR1 SGDLS, CDR2 YYNGEE. The CDR3 loop is CASSPSGRAGGDEQFF. The DNA for the CDR3 is TGTGCCAGCAGCCCAAGCGGGAGGGCCGGAGGCGATGAGCAGTTCTTC.

This clone has just one count. This sequence joins TRBV18 and TRBJ2-1, with D perhaps assigned TRBD1 or TRBD2 (5 bases each). V was trimmed by 5 bases and J by 0 bases, leaving 11 bases between them. Germline V gene sequence: CDR1 KGHSH, CDR2 LQKENI. This CDR3 region has 15 residues. CDR3 nucleotides: TGTGCCAGCTCAGTGGGACCCAGCTCCTACAATGAGCAGTTCTTC. Its protein product is CASSVGPSSYNEQFF. Full variable domain (missing parts from reference TRBV18 and TRBJ2-1): NAGVMQNPRHLVRRRGQEARLRCSPMKGHSHVYWYRQLPEEGLKFMVYLQKENIIDESGMPKERFSAEFPKEGPSILRIQQVVRGDSAAYFCASSVGPSSYNEQFFGPGTRLTVL.

The chain joins TRBV6-1 to TRBJ1-3; D unresolved. Germline loops: CDR1 MNHNS, CDR2 SASEGT. This CDR3 region has 12 residues. With 8 bases removed from V and 6 bases from J, the gap between germline ends came to 11 bases. The CDR3 coding sequence is TGTGCCAGCGATTCATGGCCAAACACCATATATTTT. It is translated as CASDSWPNTIYF.

The chain uses TRBV13 and TRBJ2-2; the match to TRBD1 covers 12 bases. Looked up from germline, CDR1 is PRHDT and CDR2 is FYEKMQ (reference sequence). Trimming took 5 bases from V and 4 from J; bases not matched to a gene: 5. The CDR3 is made up of 16 amino acids. Written as DNA, the CDR3 is TGTGCCAGCAGCCCCGGGACAGGGGGCGTCACCGGGGAGCTGTTTTTT. Translation: CASSPGTGGVTGELFF.

The chain combines TRBV27 with TRBJ2-7; unclear D gene. Germline lookup yields CDR1 MNHEY and CDR2 SMNVEV (reference sequence). Trimming left V 2 bases short and J 2 bases short, with 13 bases between. The CDR3 extends over 15 amino acids. The CDR3: CASSLISRDTYEQYF. For the CDR3, the DNA is TGTGCCAGCAGTTTAATTTCTCGCGATACCTACGAGCAGTACTTC.

The gene calls are TRBV5-1 and TRBJ2-2, with D perhaps TRBD2 (5 bases). Germline V gives CDR1 SGHRS, CDR2 YFSETQ. This CDR3 contains 16 residues. Trimming cost V 0 bases and J 2 bases, with 11 bases left between them. CDR3 in DNA: TGCGCCAGCAGCTTGGTAGTTCGGGAAAACACCGGGGAGCTGTTTTTT. It is translated as CASSLVVRENTGELFF.